One T cell receptor delta chain is described in this entry. Its target is not known. The data originate from a study of Vδ1+ human thymocytes. General study findings and limits: Despite high sort purity, roughly a fifth of thymic T cell receptor delta sequences were Vdelta2. Highly polyclonal TRG and TRD repertoires with Gaussian CDR3 length distributions appeared in thymus.

Sequences come from RNA converted to cDNA by reverse transcription. Multiplex PCR used pooled V-gene forward primers and a constant-region reverse primer to amplify CDR3s. TCRdb reapplied CATT to the multiplex PCR reads. The sample records about 53,000 delta-chain clones, about 16% being singletons. CDR1 is TSWWSYY, CDR2 QGS, per germline. Trimming removed 2 bases from V and 0 bases from J; junction bases left unmatched: 24. The CDR3 extends over 24 amino acids. Vdelta1+ thymocyte sorts reached between about 97% and 99.6% purity. The rearrangement joins TRDV1 to TRDJ1; 13 bases are a match to TRDD3. This TCR derives from a girl under three years old who had congenital heart surgery. Specimen: Vdelta1+ gamma-delta thymocytes from the thymus. Subset specified: FACS-sorted CD3+ TCRalphabeta- TCRVdelta1+ TCRVdelta2- thymocytes. CDR3 in amino acids: CALGETRSETGGYASSMYTDKLIF. The CDR3 region has the DNA TGTGCTCTTGGGGAAACGCGGAGTGAGACTGGGGGATACGCCTCCTCTATGTACACCGATAAACTCATCTTT.